The clone carrying this T cell receptor (beta chain) was seen only a few times. Its antigen is not known. The data originate from a study of beta chain features in type 1 diabetes. Across the whole study: Sorted cells, about 99 million in number, were examined across all samples. Study-wide results and limits: Patients and controls would be equally affected if PCR favored shorter templates. More deletions and fewer insertions at VDJ junctions were seen in type 1 diabetes patients.

The CDR3 has 13 amino acids. Germline V CDR1 and CDR2: MDHEN, SYDVKM. Trimming at V came to 6 bases and at J to 8 bases, leaving 6 bases not matched to a gene. The sequenced template was cDNA made from the entire isolated RNA. A few million reads were obtained on average from naive, central memory and regulatory T cell samples. Clones were read by immunoSEQ multiplex PCR, and TCRdb kept only the in-frame ones, dropping some. The profile shows 350,000 to 450,000 clones, approximately 16% of them singletons. The source material was naive CD4+ T cells from blood. This TCR came from a woman under 30 in good health. The genes are TRBV28 and TRBJ2-1; 8 nucleotides match TRBD1. The DNA for the CDR3 is TGTGCCAGCAGCCCCGCAGGGGGCGATGAGCAGTTCTTC. This encodes CASSPAGGDEQFF.